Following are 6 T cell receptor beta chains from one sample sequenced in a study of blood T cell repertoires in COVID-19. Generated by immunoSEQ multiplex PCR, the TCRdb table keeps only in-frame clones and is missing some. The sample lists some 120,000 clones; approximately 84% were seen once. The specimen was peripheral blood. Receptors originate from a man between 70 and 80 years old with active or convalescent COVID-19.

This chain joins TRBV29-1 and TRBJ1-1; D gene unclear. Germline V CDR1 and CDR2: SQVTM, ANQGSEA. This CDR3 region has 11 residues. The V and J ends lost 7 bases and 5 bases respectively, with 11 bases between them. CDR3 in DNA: TGCAGCGCCCTAATACGGACTGAAGCTTTCTTT. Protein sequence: CSALIRTEAFF.

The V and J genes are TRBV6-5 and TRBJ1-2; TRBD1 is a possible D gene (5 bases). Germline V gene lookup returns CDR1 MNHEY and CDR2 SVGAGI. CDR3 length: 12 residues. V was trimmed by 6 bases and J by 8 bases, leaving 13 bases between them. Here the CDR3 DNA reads TGTGCCAGCAGCCAATACTCAGGGGGCTACACCTTC. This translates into CASSQYSGGYTF.

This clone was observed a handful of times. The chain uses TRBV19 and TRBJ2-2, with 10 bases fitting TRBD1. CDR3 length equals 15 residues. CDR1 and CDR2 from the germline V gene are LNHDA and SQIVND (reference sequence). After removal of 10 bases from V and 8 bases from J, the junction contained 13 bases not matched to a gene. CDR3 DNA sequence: TGTGCCACCGACAGGGGACAGGGGTGGGCAGGGGAGCTGTTTTTT. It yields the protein CATDRGQGWAGELFF. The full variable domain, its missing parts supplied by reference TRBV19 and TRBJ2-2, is DGGITQSPKYLFRKEGQNVTLSCEQNLNHDAMYWYRQDPGQGLRLIYYSQIVNDFQKGDIAEGYSVSREKKESFPLTVTSAQKNPTAFYLCATDRGQGWAGELFFGEGSRLTVL.

The CDR3 DNA reads as TGTGCCAGCAGTGTGCCGGGGGTATTCTATGGCTACACCTTC. Protein product: CASSVPGVFYGYTF. The V call is TRBV2, the J call TRBJ1-2; D may be TRBD1 (5 bases). CDR1 and CDR2 (germline): SNHLY, FYNNEI. The CDR3 consists of 14 residues. V dropped 4 bases and J dropped 4 bases, with 13 bases sitting between them.

The CDR3 is CASSLGFRGPLDEQYF. Here the CDR3 DNA reads TGCGCCAGCAGCTTGGGCTTCAGGGGCCCTTTGGACGAGCAGTACTTC. V gene TRBV5-1 combines with J gene TRBJ2-7; a possible D gene is TRBD1 (6 bases). The CDR3 is 16 amino acids. Trimming removed 0 bases at V and 5 bases at J, with 18 bases between. CDR1 SGHRS and CDR2 YFSETQ come from the germline V gene.

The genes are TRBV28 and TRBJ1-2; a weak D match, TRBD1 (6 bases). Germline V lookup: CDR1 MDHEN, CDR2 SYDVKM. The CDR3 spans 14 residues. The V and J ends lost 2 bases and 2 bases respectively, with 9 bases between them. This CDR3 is CASSLTGINYGYTF. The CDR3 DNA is TGTGCCAGCAGTTTAACAGGGATCAACTATGGCTACACCTTC.